This T cell receptor (beta chain) was captured in a study of human T cells and chemical hapten exposure. Germline loops: CDR1 MNHEY, CDR2 SMNVEV (reference sequence). There are 14 residues in the CDR3. The germline V and J ends were trimmed by 8 bases and 0 bases, with 8 bases remaining between them. Time point here: healthy volunteer bleed at 2 weeks. Total RNA was extracted from unfractionated whole blood. Unique molecular identifiers were attached to individual cDNA molecules during library preparation. TCRdb redid the calling of the RACE reads with MiXCR, one entry per CDR3 protein. Seen here are 75,000 to 100,000 distinct CDR3 sequences, roughly 8% observed once, and the top ten hold roughly 3.1%.

Sequencing was carried out using whole blood. This chain joins TRBV27 and TRBJ2-6; no definite D call. The sequence was collected from a female donor in good health. Some clones in this sample may be carry-over from other donors' samples. The CDR3 loop is CASGDRSGANVLTF. CDR3 DNA sequence: TGTGCCAGCGGAGACCGCTCTGGGGCCAACGTCCTGACTTTC.